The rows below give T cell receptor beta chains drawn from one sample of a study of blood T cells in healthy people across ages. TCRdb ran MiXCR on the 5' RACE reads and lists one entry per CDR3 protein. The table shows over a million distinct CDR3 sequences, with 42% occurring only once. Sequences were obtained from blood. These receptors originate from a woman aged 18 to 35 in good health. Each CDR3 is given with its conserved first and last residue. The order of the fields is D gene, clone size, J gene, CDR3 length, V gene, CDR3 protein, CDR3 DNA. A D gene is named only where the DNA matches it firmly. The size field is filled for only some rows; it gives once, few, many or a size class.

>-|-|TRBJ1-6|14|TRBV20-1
CSAGLQTSASPLHF
TGCAGTGCTGGACTACAAACATCGGCGTCACCCCTCCACTTT
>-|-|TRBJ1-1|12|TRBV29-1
CSVEEKATEAFF
TGCAGCGTTGAAGAAAAGGCCACTGAAGCTTTCTTT
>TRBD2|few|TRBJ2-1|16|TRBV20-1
CSARDFERGVINEQFF
TGCAGTGCTAGAGATTTCGAGCGGGGGGTAATCAATGAGCAGTTCTTC
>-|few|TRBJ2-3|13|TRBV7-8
CASSAFAAGGAYF
TGTGCCAGCAGCGCTTTCGCAGCCGGTGGCGCGTATTTT
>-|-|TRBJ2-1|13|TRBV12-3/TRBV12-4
CASSFRTHNEQFF
TGTGCCAGCAGTTTTAGGACACACAATGAGCAGTTCTTC
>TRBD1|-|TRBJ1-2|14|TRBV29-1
CSVDRGQGSSGYTF
TGCAGCGTTGACAGAGGACAGGGCTCGTCTGGGTACACCTTC
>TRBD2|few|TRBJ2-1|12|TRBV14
CASSQVAGVVFF
TGTGCCAGCAGCCAGGTAGCGGGAGTGGTGTTCTTC
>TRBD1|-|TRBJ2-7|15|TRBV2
CASSYPPDRVYEQYF
TGTGCCAGCAGTTATCCCCCGGACAGGGTTTACGAGCAGTACTTC
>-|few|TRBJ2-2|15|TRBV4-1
CASRAGNPNTGELFF
TGCGCCAGCAGGGCCGGGAATCCAAACACCGGGGAGCTGTTTTTT
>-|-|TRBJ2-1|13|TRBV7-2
CASSFSVKNEQFF
TGTGCCAGCAGCTTTTCAGTTAAGAATGAGCAGTTCTTC
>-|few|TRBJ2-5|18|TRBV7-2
CASSLAAAIGGGQETQYF
TGTGCCAGCAGCTTAGCGGCGGCTATAGGAGGGGGCCAAGAGACCCAGTACTTC
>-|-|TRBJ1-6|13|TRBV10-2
CASRSGQRAPLHF
TGCGCCAGCAGGTCCGGGCAGCGGGCTCCCCTCCACTTT
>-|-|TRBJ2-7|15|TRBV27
CASSFSGSRNNEQYF
TGTGCCAGCAGTTTCAGTGGGAGCCGGAACAATGAGCAGTACTTC
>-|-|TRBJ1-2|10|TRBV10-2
CAGRGDGYTF
TGCGCCGGCAGGGGCGATGGCTACACCTTC
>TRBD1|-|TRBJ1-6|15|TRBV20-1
CSASDQGDWSSPLHF
TGCAGTGCTAGTGATCAGGGGGATTGGTCCTCACCCCTCCACTTT
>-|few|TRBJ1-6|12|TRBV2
CASGYRNSPLHF
TGTGCCAGCGGTTACAGGAATTCACCCCTCCACTTT
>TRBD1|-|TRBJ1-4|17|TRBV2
CASSRDRGSATNEKLFF
TGTGCCAGCAGTCGGGACAGGGGATCAGCAACTAATGAAAAACTGTTTTTT
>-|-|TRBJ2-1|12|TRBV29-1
CSVDEGLKTQFF
TGCAGCGTGGACGAAGGGTTAAAGACCCAGTTCTTC
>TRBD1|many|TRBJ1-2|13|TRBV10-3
CAISEGTGDGYTF
TGTGCCATCAGTGAGGGGACAGGGGATGGCTACACCTTC
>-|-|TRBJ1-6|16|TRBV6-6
CASTEGRGPGYSPLHF
TGTGCCAGCACCGAAGGGCGGGGCCCGGGGTATTCACCCCTCCACTTT
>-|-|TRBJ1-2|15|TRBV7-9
CASSLQGGAYLGYTF
TGTGCCAGCAGCTTACAAGGTGGGGCGTATTTAGGCTACACCTTC
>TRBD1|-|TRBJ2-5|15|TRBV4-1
CASSQGDRDKETQYF
TGCGCCAGCAGCCAAGGAGACAGGGACAAAGAGACCCAGTACTTC
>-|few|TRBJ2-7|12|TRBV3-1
CASSHPAGEQYF
TGTGCCAGCAGCCATCCTGCTGGCGAGCAGTACTTC
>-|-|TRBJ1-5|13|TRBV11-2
CASSFSFSQPQHF
TGTGCCAGCAGCTTTAGTTTCAGCCAGCCCCAGCATTTT
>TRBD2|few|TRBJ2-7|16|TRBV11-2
CASSVIATGLAVPQYF
TGTGCCAGCAGCGTTATCGCCACGGGACTAGCGGTTCCGCAGTACTTC
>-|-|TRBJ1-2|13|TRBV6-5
CASGRQTNYGYTF
TGTGCCAGCGGAAGACAGACAAACTATGGCTACACCTTC
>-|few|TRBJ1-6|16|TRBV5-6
CASRIRSPGLNSPLHF
TGTGCCAGCAGGATTAGATCGCCGGGCCTAAATTCACCCCTCCACTTT
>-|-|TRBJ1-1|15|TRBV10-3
CAISGRGGGNTEAFF
TGTGCCATCAGTGGAAGGGGGGGTGGGAACACTGAAGCTTTCTTT
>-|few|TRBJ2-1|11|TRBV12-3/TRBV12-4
CASSLGTKQFF
TGTGCCAGCAGTTTGGGAACCAAGCAGTTCTTC
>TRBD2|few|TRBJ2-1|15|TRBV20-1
CSAQRLAGQYNEQFF
TGCAGTGCCCAACGGCTAGCGGGACAATACAATGAGCAGTTCTTC
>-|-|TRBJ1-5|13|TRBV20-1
CSARDREVQPQHF
TGCAGTGCTAGAGATCGGGAGGTTCAGCCCCAGCATTTT
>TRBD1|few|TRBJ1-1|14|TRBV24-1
CATSDGQGDTEAFF
TGTGCCACCAGTGATGGGCAGGGGGACACTGAAGCTTTCTTT